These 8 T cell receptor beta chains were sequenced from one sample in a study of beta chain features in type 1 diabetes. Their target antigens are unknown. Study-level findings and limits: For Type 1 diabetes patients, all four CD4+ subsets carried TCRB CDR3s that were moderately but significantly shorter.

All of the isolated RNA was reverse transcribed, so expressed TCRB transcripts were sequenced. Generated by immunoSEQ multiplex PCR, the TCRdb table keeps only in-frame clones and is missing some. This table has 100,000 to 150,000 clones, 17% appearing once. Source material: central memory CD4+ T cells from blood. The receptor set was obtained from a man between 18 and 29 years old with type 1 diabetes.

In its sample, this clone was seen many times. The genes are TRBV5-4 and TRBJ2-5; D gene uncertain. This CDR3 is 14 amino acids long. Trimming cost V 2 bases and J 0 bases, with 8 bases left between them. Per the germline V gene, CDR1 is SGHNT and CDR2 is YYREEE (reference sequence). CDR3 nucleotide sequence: TGTGCCAGCAGCTTCGCAGACAACCAAGAGACCCAGTACTTC. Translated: CASSFADNQETQYF.

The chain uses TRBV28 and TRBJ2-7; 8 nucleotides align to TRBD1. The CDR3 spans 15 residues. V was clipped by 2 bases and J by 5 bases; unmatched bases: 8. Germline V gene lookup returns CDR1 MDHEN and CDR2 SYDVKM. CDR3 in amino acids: CASSLNRQGWNEQYF. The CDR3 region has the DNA TGTGCCAGCAGTTTAAACCGACAGGGGTGGAACGAGCAGTACTTC. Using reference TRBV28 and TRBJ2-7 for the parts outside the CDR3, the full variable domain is DVKVTQSSRYLVKRTGEKVFLECVQDMDHENMFWYRQDPGLGLRLIYFSYDVKMKEKGDIPEGYSVSREKKERFSLILESASTNQTSMYLCASSLNRQGWNEQYFGPGTRLTVT.

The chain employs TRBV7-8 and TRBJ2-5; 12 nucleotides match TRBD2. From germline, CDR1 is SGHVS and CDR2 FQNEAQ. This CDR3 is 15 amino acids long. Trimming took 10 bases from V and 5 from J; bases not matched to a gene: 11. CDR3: CATTGGTSGLETQYF. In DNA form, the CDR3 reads TGTGCCACCACGGGGGGGACTAGCGGGCTGGAGACCCAGTACTTC. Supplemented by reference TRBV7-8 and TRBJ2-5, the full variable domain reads GAGVSQSPRYKVAKRGQDVALRCDPISGHVSLFWYQQALGQGPEFLTYFQNEAQLDKSGLPSDRFFAERPEGSVSTLKIQRTQQEDSAVYLCATTGGTSGLETQYFGPGTRLLVL.

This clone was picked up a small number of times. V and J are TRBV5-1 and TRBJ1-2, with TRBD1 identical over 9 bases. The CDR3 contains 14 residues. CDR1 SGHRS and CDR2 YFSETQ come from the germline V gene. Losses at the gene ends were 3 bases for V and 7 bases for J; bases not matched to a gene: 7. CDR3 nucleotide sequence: TGCGCCAGCAGCTCGGGACAGGGAATAAGTGGCTACACCTTC. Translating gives CASSSGQGISGYTF.

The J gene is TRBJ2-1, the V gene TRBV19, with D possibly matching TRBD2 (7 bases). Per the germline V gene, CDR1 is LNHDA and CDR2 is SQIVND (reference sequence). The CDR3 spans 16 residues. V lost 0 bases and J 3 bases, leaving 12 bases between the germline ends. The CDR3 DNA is TGTGCCAGTAGTATAGACGGGGGGCAGGTCTACAATGAGCAGTTCTTC. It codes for CASSIDGGQVYNEQFF.

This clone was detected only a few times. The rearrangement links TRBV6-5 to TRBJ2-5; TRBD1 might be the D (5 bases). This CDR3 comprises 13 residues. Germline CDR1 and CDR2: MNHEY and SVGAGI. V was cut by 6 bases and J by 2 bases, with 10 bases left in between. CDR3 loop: CASRRTLQETQYF. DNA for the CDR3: TGTGCCAGCAGAAGGACACTACAAGAGACCCAGTACTTC.

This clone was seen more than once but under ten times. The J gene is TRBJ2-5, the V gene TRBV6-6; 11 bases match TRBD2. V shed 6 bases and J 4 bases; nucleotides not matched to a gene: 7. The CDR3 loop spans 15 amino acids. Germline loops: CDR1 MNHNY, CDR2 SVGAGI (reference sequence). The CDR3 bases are TGTGCCAGCAGCTATTTAGCGGGAGGGCGAGAGACCCAGTACTTC. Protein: CASSYLAGGRETQYF.

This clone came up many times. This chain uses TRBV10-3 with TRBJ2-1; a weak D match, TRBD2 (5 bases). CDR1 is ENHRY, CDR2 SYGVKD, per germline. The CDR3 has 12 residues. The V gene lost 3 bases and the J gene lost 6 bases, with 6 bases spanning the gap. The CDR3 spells CAISDRGNEQFF. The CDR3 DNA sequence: TGTGCCATCAGTGACCGGGGCAATGAGCAGTTCTTC.